This T cell receptor (beta chain) was captured in a study of blood T cell repertoires in COVID-19 (TCRdb year 2020). For context, the study as a whole: The collaborator samples originated in the United States, Italy and Spain and spanned the acute and convalescent phases of COVID-19. The prospective study material was composed of cDNA or gDNA derived from T cells, B-cell-depleted T cells, or PBMCs. Subjects who had been exposed to COVID-19, were actively infected with it, or had recovered from it provided the deeply sampled blood TCRbeta repertoires that made up the dataset. The repertoires were made available in a free public database intended to serve as a resource for research on the immune response to SARS-CoV-2. The samples were drawn from two sources: the first 160 participants of the ongoing ImmuneRACE study, and fewer than 1,500 subjects contributed by 6 global collaborators. A de-identified subject ID, COVID-19 status, age in years and sex were almost always included in the sample metadata. Where available, HLA class I and class II types were taken from metadata supplied by the sample provider and were not determined by assay-based typing. Summary of the overall study and its limitations: How much clinical and demographic metadata was included differed by source and by participant, and the metadata was provided uncurated.

The collaborating institutions used their own protocols to collect whole blood in K2EDTA tubes. Collaborator samples were shipped for TCRbeta analysis as frozen whole blood, isolated PBMCs, or DNA extracted from either sample type. The CDR3, from cysteine to phenylalanine, totals 12 residues. Of the read, only the CDR3 DNA is kept; its 36 bases are in frame from base 1. CDR1 and CDR2 are drawn from the germline V gene (reference sequence): SEHNR, FQNEAQ. V loses 5 bases of germline sequence and J loses 0 bases, and the interval between the two ends is 4 bases. TCRbeta CDR3 regions were amplified from genomic DNA by means of the immunoSEQ Assay, a bias-controlled multiplex PCR. On the authors' methods: Nucleated cell counts per sample were estimated from amplification of reference gene primers within the assay. To quantify the absolute abundance of each unique TCRbeta CDR3 rearrangement, sequence reads were collapsed and filtered. For each sample, productive Simpson clonality was calculated as the square root of Simpson's diversity index across productive rearrangements. TCRdb retrieved this table from immuneACCESS and kept in-frame rearrangements only. Not all clones are present; in checked studies, unresolved V genes account for under half, and no reason is known for the remainder. That table supplies the V and J calls and clone size; D and trimming were determined from the DNA. The sample table shows approximately 150,000 clones, and approximately 80% are seen once. Together, the top ten hold 5% of the sample.

This clone has just one count. Its specific antigen is unknown. Nothing much larger sits one base from this clone, and base qualities are not available. The rearrangement combines TRBV7-9 with TRBJ1-2, with the D gene uncertain. The origin of this receptor is a woman in her fifties or sixties with acute or convalescent COVID-19. Sequencing was done on a sample of peripheral blood. The encoded CDR3 is CASSQTNYGYTF. The DNA sequence follows: TGTGCCAGCAGCCAGACTAACTATGGCTACACCTTC.